This T cell receptor beta chain appears in the sequencing data of a study of cytomegalovirus exposure and HLA in healthy donors. Study-level findings and limits: In terms of immune exposure information, only CMV serostatus was available. Later, TCR association rates were found to vary by HLA locus, highest for DRB1 and lowest for HLA-C. A missense DCLRE1C variant was associated with V- and J-gene trimming of TCR beta chains in a later analysis, and an independent cohort replicated the association.

The PCR made use of 60 Vbeta and 13 Jbeta primers. The data were produced by immunoSEQ multiplex PCR, yet TCRdb's version contains in-frame clones alone and is incomplete. The data hold around 110,000 clones, with 9.5% observed a single time. This clone was seen only a few times. The antigen remains unidentified. V was pared by 5 bases and J by 3 bases, with 2 bases between. CDR1 SGHTA and CDR2 FQGNSA come from the germline V gene. The length of the CDR3 is 11 residues. Whereas donors were nominally healthy upon sampling, unrecorded immune exposures were probable. Specimen: PBMCs. The sequence derives from a man aged 30-40 years in good health and CMV-seronegative. This chain uses TRBV7-2 with TRBJ2-4; unclear D gene. The chain's CDR3 is CASSLKNIQYF. As DNA, the CDR3 is TGTGCCAGCAGCCTCAAAAACATTCAGTACTTC.